This T cell receptor (beta chain) was sequenced in a study of blood T cell repertoires in COVID-19. Sequencing was performed with immunoSEQ multiplex PCR; in TCRdb, only in-frame clones are kept and a portion is missing. The sample records roughly 190,000 clones, about 93% being singletons. CDR1 is MNHEY, CDR2 SMNVEV, per germline (reference sequence). V lost 5 bases to trimming and J lost 5 bases, with 19 bases between them. The CDR3 is 16 amino acids. The clonotype comes from a middle-aged man with acute or convalescent COVID-19. Sequencing was done on a sample of peripheral blood. The J gene is TRBJ2-1, the V gene TRBV27; TRBD1 is a possible D gene (5 bases). The CDR3 DNA sequence: TGTGCCAGCAGTCCCCGCAGGGTCCCGACGAACAATGAGCAGTTCTTC. Translation: CASSPRRVPTNNEQFF.